This is a list of T cell receptor beta chains from one sample in a study of blood T cell repertoires in COVID-19. TCRdb's table, derived via immunoSEQ multiplex PCR, lists solely in-frame clones and lacks some. The sample contains about 200,000 clones, around 84% of which appear only once. Sequenced sample: PBMCs or T cells enriched from blood (not recorded which). The source of these receptors is a man aged 35-49 years who had recovered from COVID-19. The CDR3 runs from the conserved cysteine through the conserved F or W. The order of the fields is V gene, clone size, D gene, J gene, CDR3 DNA, CDR3 protein. The D gene is left open where the match is weak. Clone size is stated in some rows and not others, as once, few, many or a class when expanded.

v_gene: TRBV4-3; abundance: .; d_gene: TRBD1; j_gene: TRBJ2-7; CDR3nt: TGCGCCAGCAGCCAACGGCGACAGGGGAACTACGAGCAGTACTTC; CDR3aa: CASSQRRQGNYEQYF
v_gene: TRBV9; abundance: .; d_gene: .; j_gene: TRBJ2-7; CDR3nt: TGTGCCAGCAGCCCAAGAGGGGGGACAGAACCCTACGAGCAGTACTTC; CDR3aa: CASSPRGGTEPYEQYF
v_gene: TRBV11-2; abundance: few; d_gene: .; j_gene: TRBJ2-7; CDR3nt: TGTGCCAGCAGCTTAGTGGCAGGCCAGCCCTACGAGCAGTACTTC; CDR3aa: CASSLVAGQPYEQYF
v_gene: TRBV5-6; abundance: .; d_gene: TRBD2; j_gene: TRBJ2-3; CDR3nt: TGTGCCAGCAGCCGGACTAGCGGGAGCTCAGATACGCAGTATTTT; CDR3aa: CASSRTSGSSDTQYF
v_gene: TRBV28; abundance: .; d_gene: TRBD1; j_gene: TRBJ1-2; CDR3nt: TGTGCCAGCAGACGGACAGGGGGAGACTATGGCTACACCTTC; CDR3aa: CASRRTGGDYGYTF
v_gene: TRBV10-2; abundance: few; d_gene: TRBD1; j_gene: TRBJ1-2; CDR3nt: TGCGCCAGCAGAGAGACAGGGGGCACTAACTATGGCTACACCTTC; CDR3aa: CASRETGGTNYGYTF
v_gene: TRBV4-3; abundance: once; d_gene: TRBD1; j_gene: TRBJ2-3; CDR3nt: TGCGCCAGCAGCCAAGACTGGACAGGGGAAACAGATACGCAGTATTTT; CDR3aa: CASSQDWTGETDTQYF
v_gene: TRBV5-1; abundance: .; d_gene: .; j_gene: TRBJ2-3; CDR3nt: TGCGCCAGCAGCTTGGGACTCACAGATACGCAGTATTTT; CDR3aa: CASSLGLTDTQYF
v_gene: TRBV12-5; abundance: .; d_gene: TRBD2; j_gene: TRBJ2-7; CDR3nt: TGTGCTAGTGGTTTCATAGCGGGAGAAGCCTACGAGCAGTACTTC; CDR3aa: CASGFIAGEAYEQYF
v_gene: TRBV28; abundance: .; d_gene: TRBD1; j_gene: TRBJ2-5; CDR3nt: TGTGCCAGCAGTCCACTCCGGACAGGGCGAGAGACCCAGTACTTC; CDR3aa: CASSPLRTGRETQYF
v_gene: TRBV10-3; abundance: .; d_gene: .; j_gene: TRBJ2-1; CDR3nt: TGTGCCACTATTACAGGGTCGGGGTCCTACAATGAGCAGTTCTTC; CDR3aa: CATITGSGSYNEQFF
v_gene: TRBV5-1; abundance: .; d_gene: .; j_gene: TRBJ1-2; CDR3nt: TGCGCCAGCAGCTTGGATACTACGGACTATGGCTACACCTTC; CDR3aa: CASSLDTTDYGYTF
v_gene: TRBV6-5; abundance: .; d_gene: TRBD1; j_gene: TRBJ1-1; CDR3nt: TGTGCCAGCAGTCCCCCGACAGGGGTGAACACTGAAGCTTTCTTT; CDR3aa: CASSPPTGVNTEAFF
v_gene: TRBV2; abundance: .; d_gene: .; j_gene: TRBJ2-5; CDR3nt: TGTGCCAGCCGAACCCAACCTCCTGGCAGGGGTGAGACCCAGTACTTC; CDR3aa: CASRTQPPGRGETQYF
v_gene: TRBV7-9; abundance: .; d_gene: TRBD1; j_gene: TRBJ1-1; CDR3nt: TGTGCCAGCACCAATACAGGGGCGCTGGAGAACACTGAAGCTTTCTTT; CDR3aa: CASTNTGALENTEAFF
v_gene: TRBV12-5; abundance: .; d_gene: TRBD2; j_gene: TRBJ2-2; CDR3nt: TGTGCTAGTGGTTTAGCGGGAGGAAACACCGGAGAGCTGTTTTTT; CDR3aa: CASGLAGGNTGELFF
v_gene: TRBV28; abundance: .; d_gene: TRBD1; j_gene: TRBJ1-6; CDR3nt: TGTGCCAGCACCGTACGACAGGGGGGTTTTTCACCCCTCCACTTT; CDR3aa: CASTVRQGGFSPLHF
v_gene: TRBV27; abundance: few; d_gene: TRBD1; j_gene: TRBJ2-7; CDR3nt: TGTGCCAGCAGTTTACTCTGGCAGGGGGCCTACGAGCAGTACTTC; CDR3aa: CASSLLWQGAYEQYF
v_gene: TRBV27; abundance: .; d_gene: TRBD1; j_gene: TRBJ2-2; CDR3nt: TGTGCCAGCAGTTCCGGGACAGGGGTTCGCGGGGAGCTGTTTTTT; CDR3aa: CASSSGTGVRGELFF
v_gene: TRBV4-1; abundance: .; d_gene: .; j_gene: TRBJ2-3; CDR3nt: TGCGCCAGCAGCCGCGTATCCCGGGATACGCAGTATTTT; CDR3aa: CASSRVSRDTQYF
v_gene: TRBV7-8; abundance: .; d_gene: TRBD1; j_gene: TRBJ2-7; CDR3nt: TGTGCCAGCAGCCCGAGACAGGGGCGGGTAGACGAGCAGTACTTC; CDR3aa: CASSPRQGRVDEQYF
v_gene: TRBV7-2; abundance: .; d_gene: TRBD1; j_gene: TRBJ1-2; CDR3nt: TGTGCCAGCAGCTTGTTCCGGGACAGTGGCTACACCTTC; CDR3aa: CASSLFRDSGYTF
v_gene: TRBV7-2; abundance: once; d_gene: .; j_gene: TRBJ2-3; CDR3nt: TGTGCCAGCAGCAGGGGCAAGTTTGACGATACGCAGTATTTT; CDR3aa: CASSRGKFDDTQYF
v_gene: TRBV3-1/TRBV3-2; abundance: .; d_gene: .; j_gene: TRBJ2-3; CDR3nt: TGTGCCAGCAGCCAAGGCGGGTCCGGTCGAGATACGCAGTATTTT; CDR3aa: CASSQGGSGRDTQYF
v_gene: TRBV6-5; abundance: .; d_gene: TRBD1; j_gene: TRBJ1-2; CDR3nt: TGTGCCAGCAGGGCAGGGGGAAGAGCTAACTATGGCTACACCTTC; CDR3aa: CASRAGGRANYGYTF
v_gene: TRBV19; abundance: .; d_gene: TRBD1; j_gene: TRBJ1-5; CDR3nt: TGTGCCAGTAGTCCCGGACAGGGTGGGGAGAATCCCAATCAGCCCCAGCATTTT; CDR3aa: CASSPGQGGENPNQPQHF
v_gene: TRBV29-1; abundance: .; d_gene: TRBD2; j_gene: TRBJ2-5; CDR3nt: TGCAGCGTTGGGACTAGCGGGACTGAGACCCAGTACTTC; CDR3aa: CSVGTSGTETQYF
v_gene: TRBV6-5; abundance: .; d_gene: TRBD1; j_gene: TRBJ1-5; CDR3nt: TGTGCCAGCAGAGGGGGCTCAGGGGCGATTCAGCCCCAGCATTTT; CDR3aa: CASRGGSGAIQPQHF
v_gene: TRBV5-1; abundance: .; d_gene: .; j_gene: TRBJ1-2; CDR3nt: TGCGCCAGCAGCTTGGGGGCAGGGGAAAACTATGGCTACACCTTC; CDR3aa: CASSLGAGENYGYTF
v_gene: TRBV18; abundance: .; d_gene: .; j_gene: TRBJ2-7; CDR3nt: TGTGCCAGCTCCCCAGCAGGGGGATTGGGGACTCCTAACGAGCAGTACTTC; CDR3aa: CASSPAGGLGTPNEQYF
v_gene: TRBV7-9; abundance: .; d_gene: .; j_gene: TRBJ2-7; CDR3nt: TGTGCCAGCAGCCCGACAGACGGGAGCTCCTACGAGCAGTACTTC; CDR3aa: CASSPTDGSSYEQYF
v_gene: TRBV30; abundance: .; d_gene: .; j_gene: TRBJ1-2; CDR3nt: TGTGCCTGGAGTAACACAGGTGGCTACACCTTC; CDR3aa: CAWSNTGGYTF
v_gene: TRBV3-1/TRBV3-2; abundance: .; d_gene: TRBD1; j_gene: TRBJ2-7; CDR3nt: TGTGCCAGCAGCCGCCTCACAGGGGGAGCCTACGAGCAGTACTTC; CDR3aa: CASSRLTGGAYEQYF
v_gene: TRBV27; abundance: .; d_gene: TRBD1; j_gene: TRBJ1-6; CDR3nt: TGTGCCAGCAGGTCGGCCGGGACAGGCAAGCAATCACCCCTCCACTTT; CDR3aa: CASRSAGTGKQSPLHF
v_gene: TRBV18; abundance: few; d_gene: .; j_gene: TRBJ2-6; CDR3nt: TGTGCCAGCTCACCTTACTCTGGGGCCAACGTCCTGACTTTC; CDR3aa: CASSPYSGANVLTF
v_gene: TRBV9; abundance: .; d_gene: TRBD2; j_gene: TRBJ2-3; CDR3nt: TGTGCCAGCAGCGTAGATGTAGCGGGACGCACAGATACGCAGTATTTT; CDR3aa: CASSVDVAGRTDTQYF